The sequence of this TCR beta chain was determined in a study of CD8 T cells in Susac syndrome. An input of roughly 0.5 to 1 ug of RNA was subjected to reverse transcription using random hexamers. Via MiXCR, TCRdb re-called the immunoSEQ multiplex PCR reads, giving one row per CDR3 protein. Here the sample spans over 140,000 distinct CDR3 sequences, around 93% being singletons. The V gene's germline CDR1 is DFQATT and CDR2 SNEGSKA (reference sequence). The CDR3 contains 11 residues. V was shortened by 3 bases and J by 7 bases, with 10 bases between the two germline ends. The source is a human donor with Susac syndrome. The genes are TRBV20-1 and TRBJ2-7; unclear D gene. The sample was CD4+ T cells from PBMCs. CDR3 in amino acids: CSASFVGEQYF. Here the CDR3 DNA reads TGCAGTGCTAGTTTCGTGGGTGAGCAGTACTTC.